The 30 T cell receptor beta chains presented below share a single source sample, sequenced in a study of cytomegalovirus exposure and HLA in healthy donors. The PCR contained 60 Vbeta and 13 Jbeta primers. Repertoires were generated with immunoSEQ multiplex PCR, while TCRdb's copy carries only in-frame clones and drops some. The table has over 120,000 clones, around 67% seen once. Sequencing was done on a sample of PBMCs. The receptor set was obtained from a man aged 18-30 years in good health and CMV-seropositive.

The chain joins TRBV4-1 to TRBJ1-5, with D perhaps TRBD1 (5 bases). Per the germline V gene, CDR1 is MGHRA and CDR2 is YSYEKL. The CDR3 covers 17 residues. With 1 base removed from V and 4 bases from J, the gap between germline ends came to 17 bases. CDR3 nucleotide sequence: TGCGCCAGCAGCCAAGTCCCGGGACCAGGGAGGAATCAGCCCCAGCATTTT. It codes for CASSQVPGPGRNQPQHF.

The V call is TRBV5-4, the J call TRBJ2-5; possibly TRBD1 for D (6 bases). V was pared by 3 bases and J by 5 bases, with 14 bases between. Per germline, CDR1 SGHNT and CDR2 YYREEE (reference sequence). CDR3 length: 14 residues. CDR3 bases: TGTGCCAGCAGCTCGACAGGTGCCAGGGAGACCCAGTACTTC. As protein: CASSSTGARETQYF. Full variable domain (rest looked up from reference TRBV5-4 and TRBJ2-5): ETGVTQSPTHLIKTRGQQVTLRCSSQSGHNTVSWYQQALGQGPQFIFQYYREEENGRGNFPPRFSGLQFPNYSSELNVNALELDDSALYLCASSSTGARETQYFGPGTRLLVL.

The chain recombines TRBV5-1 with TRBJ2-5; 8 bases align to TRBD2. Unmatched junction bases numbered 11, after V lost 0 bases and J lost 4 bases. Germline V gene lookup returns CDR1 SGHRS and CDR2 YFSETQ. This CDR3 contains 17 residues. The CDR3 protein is CASSLGVAGGSGETQYF. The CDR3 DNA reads TGCGCCAGCAGCTTGGGGGTTGCGGGGGGCTCGGGAGAGACCCAGTACTTC.

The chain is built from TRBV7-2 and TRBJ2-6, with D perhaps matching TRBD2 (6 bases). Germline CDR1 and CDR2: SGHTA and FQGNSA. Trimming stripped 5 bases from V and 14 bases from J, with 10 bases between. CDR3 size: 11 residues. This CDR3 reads CASSLGGILTF. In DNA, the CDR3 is TGTGCCAGCAGCCTGGGGGGTATCCTGACTTTC.

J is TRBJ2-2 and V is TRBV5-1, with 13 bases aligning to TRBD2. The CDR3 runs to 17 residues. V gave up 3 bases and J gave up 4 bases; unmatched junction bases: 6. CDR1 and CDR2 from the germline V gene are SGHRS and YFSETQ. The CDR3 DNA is TGCGCCAGCAGCTGGGGACTAGCGGGGTCGGGCACCGGGGAGCTGTTTTTT. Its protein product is CASSWGLAGSGTGELFF.

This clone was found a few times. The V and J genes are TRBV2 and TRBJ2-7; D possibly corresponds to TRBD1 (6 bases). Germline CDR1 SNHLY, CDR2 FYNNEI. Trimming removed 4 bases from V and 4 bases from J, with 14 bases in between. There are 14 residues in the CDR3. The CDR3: CASSVSGDGYEQYF. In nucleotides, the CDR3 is TGTGCCAGCAGTGTGTCAGGGGATGGGTACGAGCAGTACTTC.

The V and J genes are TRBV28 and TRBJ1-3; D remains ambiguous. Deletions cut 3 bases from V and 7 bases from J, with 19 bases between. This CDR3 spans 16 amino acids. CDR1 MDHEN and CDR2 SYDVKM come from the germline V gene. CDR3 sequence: CASSLVWAAQRNTIYF. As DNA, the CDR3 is TGTGCCAGCAGTTTGGTCTGGGCAGCTCAGCGGAACACCATATATTTT. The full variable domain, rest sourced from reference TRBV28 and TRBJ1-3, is DVKVTQSSRYLVKRTGEKVFLECVQDMDHENMFWYRQDPGLGLRLIYFSYDVKMKEKGDIPEGYSVSREKKERFSLILESASTNQTSMYLCASSLVWAAQRNTIYFGEGSWLTVV.

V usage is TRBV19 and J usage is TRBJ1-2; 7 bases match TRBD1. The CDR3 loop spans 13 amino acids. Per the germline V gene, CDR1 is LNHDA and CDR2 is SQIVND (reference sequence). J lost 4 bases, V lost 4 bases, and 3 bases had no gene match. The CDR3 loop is CASSNRGFYGYTF. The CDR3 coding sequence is TGTGCCAGTAGTAACAGGGGTTTCTATGGCTACACCTTC. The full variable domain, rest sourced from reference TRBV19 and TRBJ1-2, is DGGITQSPKYLFRKEGQNVTLSCEQNLNHDAMYWYRQDPGQGLRLIYYSQIVNDFQKGDIAEGYSVSREKKESFPLTVTSAQKNPTAFYLCASSNRGFYGYTFGSGTRLTVV.

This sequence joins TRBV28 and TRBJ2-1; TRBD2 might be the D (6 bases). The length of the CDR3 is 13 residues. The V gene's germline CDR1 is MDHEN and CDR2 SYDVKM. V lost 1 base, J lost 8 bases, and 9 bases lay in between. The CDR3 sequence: CASSLLRRDEQFF. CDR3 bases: TGTGCCAGCAGTTTATTAAGGAGGGATGAGCAGTTCTTC.

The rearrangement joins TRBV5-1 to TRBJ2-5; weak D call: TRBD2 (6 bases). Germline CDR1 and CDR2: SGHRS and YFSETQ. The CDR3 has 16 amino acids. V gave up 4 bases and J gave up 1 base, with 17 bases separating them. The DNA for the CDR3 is TGCGCCAGCAGCCGCGGGGCCAGCGCGGTCCAAGAGACCCAGTACTTC. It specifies CASSRGASAVQETQYF.

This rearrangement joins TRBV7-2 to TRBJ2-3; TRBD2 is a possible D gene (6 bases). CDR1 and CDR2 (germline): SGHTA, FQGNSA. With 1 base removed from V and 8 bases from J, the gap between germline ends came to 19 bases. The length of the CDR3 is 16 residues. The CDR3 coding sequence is TGTGCCAGCAGCTTAGTGGGTTTTACGGGGGAGGTTACGCAGTATTTT. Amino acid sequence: CASSLVGFTGEVTQYF.

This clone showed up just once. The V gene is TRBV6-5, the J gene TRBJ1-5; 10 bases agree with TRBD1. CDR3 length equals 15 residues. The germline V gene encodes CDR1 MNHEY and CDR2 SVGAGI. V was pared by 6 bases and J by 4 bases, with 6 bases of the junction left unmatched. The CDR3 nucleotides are TGTGCCAGCAGGCCCGACAGGGGGCCGAATCAGCCCCAGCATTTT. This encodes CASRPDRGPNQPQHF.

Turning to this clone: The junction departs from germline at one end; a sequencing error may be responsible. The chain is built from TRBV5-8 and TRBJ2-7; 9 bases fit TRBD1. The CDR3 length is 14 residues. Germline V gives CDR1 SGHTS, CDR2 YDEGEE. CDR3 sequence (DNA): TGTGCCAGCAGTCACGCATTTCCGGGACAGGGTGGTTCCTTC. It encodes CASSHAFPGQGGSF.

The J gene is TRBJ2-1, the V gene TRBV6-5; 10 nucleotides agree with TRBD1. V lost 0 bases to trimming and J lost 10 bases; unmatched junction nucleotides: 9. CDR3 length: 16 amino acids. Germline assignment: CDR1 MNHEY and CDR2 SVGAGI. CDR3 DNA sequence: TGTGCCAGCAGTTACTCTGGGACAGGGGCCGATCAGGAGCAGTTCTTC. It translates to CASSYSGTGADQEQFF.

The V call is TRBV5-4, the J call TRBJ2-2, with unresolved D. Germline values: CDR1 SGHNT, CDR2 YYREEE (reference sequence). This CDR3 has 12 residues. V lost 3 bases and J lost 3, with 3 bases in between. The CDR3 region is CASSSYTGELFF. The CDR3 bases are TGTGCCAGCAGCTCGTACACCGGGGAGCTGTTTTTT. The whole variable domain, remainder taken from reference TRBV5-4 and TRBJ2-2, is ETGVTQSPTHLIKTRGQQVTLRCSSQSGHNTVSWYQQALGQGPQFIFQYYREEENGRGNFPPRFSGLQFPNYSSELNVNALELDDSALYLCASSSYTGELFFGEGSRLTVL.

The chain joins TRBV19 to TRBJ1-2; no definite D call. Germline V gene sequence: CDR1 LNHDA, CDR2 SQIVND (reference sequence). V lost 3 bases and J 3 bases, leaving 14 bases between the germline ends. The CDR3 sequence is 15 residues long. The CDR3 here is CASSMRGTEHYGYTF. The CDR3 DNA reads TGTGCCAGTAGTATGCGGGGAACAGAACACTATGGCTACACCTTC.

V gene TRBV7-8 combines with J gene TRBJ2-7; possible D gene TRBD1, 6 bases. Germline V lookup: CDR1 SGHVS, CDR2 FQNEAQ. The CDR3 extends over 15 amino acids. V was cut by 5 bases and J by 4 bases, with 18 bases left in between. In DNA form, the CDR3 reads TGTGCCAGCAGCCAGGGCACAGGGCCAATTTACGAGCAGTACTTC. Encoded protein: CASSQGTGPIYEQYF.

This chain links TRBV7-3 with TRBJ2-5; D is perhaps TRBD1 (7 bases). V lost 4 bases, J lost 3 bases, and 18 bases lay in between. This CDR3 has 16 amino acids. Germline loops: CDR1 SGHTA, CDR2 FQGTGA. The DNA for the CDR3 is TGTGCCAGCAGCTCGCAGGGGGGACAGAAAAAAGAGACCCAGTACTTC. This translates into CASSSQGGQKKETQYF.

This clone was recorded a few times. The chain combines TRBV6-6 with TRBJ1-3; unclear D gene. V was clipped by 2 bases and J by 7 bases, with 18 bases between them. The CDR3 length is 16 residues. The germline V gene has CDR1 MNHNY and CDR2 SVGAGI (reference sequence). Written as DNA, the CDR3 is TGTGCCAGCAGTTACACCCCAGTAGACGGAGGCAACACCATATATTTT. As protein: CASSYTPVDGGNTIYF.

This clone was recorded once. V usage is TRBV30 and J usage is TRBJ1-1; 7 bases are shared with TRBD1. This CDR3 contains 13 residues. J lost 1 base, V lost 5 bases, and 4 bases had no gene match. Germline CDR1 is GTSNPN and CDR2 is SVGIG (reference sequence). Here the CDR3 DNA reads TGTGCCTGGGAGGACAGGACGAACACTGAAGCTTTCTTT. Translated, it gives CAWEDRTNTEAFF. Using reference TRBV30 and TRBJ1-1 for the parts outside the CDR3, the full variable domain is SQTIHQWPATLVQPVGSPLSLECTVEGTSNPNLYWYRQAAGRGLQLLFYSVGIGQISSEVPQNLSASRPQDRQFILSSKKLLLSDSGFYLCAWEDRTNTEAFFGQGTRLTVV.

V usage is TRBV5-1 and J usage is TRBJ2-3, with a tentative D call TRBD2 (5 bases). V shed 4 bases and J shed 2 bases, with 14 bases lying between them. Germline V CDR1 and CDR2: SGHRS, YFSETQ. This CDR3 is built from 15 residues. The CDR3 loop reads CASSMNDYHTDTQYF. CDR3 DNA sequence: TGCGCCAGCAGCATGAATGACTACCACACAGATACGCAGTATTTT. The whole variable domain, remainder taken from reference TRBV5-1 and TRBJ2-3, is KAGVTQTPRYLIKTRGQQVTLSCSPISGHRSVSWYQQTPGQGLQFLFEYFSETQRNKGNFPGRFSGRQFSNSRSEMNVSTLELGDSALYLCASSMNDYHTDTQYFGPGTRLTVL.

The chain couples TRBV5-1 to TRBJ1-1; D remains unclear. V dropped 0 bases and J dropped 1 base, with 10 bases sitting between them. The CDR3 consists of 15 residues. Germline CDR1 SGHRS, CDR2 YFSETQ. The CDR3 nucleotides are TGCGCCAGCAGCTTGGGAGGTGCCAGGAACACTGAAGCTTTCTTT. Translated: CASSLGGARNTEAFF.

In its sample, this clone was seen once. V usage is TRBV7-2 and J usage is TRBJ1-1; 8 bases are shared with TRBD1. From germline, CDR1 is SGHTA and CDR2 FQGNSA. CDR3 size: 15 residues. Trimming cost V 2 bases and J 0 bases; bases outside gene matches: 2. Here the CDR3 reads CASSLQGAMNTEAFF. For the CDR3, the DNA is TGTGCCAGCAGCTTACAGGGGGCCATGAACACTGAAGCTTTCTTT.

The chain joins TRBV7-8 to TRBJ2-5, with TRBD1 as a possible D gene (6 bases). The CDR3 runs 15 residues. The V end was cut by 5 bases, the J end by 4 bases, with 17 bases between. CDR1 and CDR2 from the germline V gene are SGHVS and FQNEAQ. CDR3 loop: CASSNDQGFGETQYF. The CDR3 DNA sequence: TGTGCCAGCAGCAATGATCAGGGGTTCGGAGAGACCCAGTACTTC.

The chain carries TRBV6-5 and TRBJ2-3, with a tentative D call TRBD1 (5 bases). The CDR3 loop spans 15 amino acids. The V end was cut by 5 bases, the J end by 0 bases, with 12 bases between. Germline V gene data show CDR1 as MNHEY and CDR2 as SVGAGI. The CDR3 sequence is CASSTLGASTDTQYF. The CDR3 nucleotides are TGTGCCAGCAGTACCCTAGGGGCTAGCACAGATACGCAGTATTTT.

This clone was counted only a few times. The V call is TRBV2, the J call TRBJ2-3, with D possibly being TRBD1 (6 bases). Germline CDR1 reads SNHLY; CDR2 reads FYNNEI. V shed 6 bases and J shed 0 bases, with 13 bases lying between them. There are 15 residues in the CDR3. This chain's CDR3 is CASSPSRGSTDTQYF. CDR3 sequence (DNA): TGTGCCAGCAGCCCATCCAGGGGAAGCACAGATACGCAGTATTTT.

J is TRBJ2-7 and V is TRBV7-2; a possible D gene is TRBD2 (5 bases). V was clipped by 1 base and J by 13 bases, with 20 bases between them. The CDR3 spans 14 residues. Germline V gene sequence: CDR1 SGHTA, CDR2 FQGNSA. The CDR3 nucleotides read TGTGCCAGCAGCTTAGTTGGAACTAGTAAAATGGTATACTTC. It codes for CASSLVGTSKMVYF.

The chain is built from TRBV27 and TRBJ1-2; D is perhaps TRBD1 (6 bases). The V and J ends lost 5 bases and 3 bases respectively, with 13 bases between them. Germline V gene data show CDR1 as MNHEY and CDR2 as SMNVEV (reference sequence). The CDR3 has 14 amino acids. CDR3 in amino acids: CASSLRGGHYGYTF. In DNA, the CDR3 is TGTGCCAGCAGTCTACGGGGGGGGCACTATGGCTACACCTTC.

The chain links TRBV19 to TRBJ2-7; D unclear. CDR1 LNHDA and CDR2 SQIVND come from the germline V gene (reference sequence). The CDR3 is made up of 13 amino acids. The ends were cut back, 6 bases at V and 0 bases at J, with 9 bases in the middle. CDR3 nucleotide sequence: TGTGCCAGTAGATCGACATTCTCCTACGAGCAGTACTTC. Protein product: CASRSTFSYEQYF.

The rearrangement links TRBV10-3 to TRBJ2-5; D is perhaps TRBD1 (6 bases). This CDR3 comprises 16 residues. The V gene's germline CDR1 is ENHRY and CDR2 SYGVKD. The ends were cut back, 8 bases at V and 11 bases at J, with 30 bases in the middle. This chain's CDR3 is CAIGASIKTGNLKQYF. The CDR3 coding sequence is TGTGCCATCGGAGCTTCAATCAAGACAGGAAACTTAAAGCAGTACTTC.